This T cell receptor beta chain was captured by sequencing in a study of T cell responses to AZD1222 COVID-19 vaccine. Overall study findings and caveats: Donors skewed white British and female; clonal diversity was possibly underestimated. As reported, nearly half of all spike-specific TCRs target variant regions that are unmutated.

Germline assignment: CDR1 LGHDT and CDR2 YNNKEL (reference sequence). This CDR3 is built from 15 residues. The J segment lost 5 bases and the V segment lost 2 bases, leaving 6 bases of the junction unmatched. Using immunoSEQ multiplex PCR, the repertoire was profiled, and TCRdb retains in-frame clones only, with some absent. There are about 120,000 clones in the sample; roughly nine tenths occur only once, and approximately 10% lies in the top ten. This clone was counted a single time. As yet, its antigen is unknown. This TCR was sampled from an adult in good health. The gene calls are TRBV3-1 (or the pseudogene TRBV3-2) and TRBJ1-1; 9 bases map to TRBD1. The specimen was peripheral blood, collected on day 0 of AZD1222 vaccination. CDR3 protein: CASSQYRTGETEAFF. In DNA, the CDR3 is TGTGCCAGCAGCCAATATAGGACAGGGGAAACTGAAGCTTTCTTT.